The present T cell receptor (beta chain) was sequenced within a study of beta chain features in type 1 diabetes. The CDR3 runs 14 residues. Germline loops: CDR1 SGHTA, CDR2 FQGTGA. V shed 7 bases and J 3 bases; nucleotides not matched to a gene: 6. The investigators reverse transcribed all of the isolated RNA, so they sequenced expressed TCRB transcripts. Method: immunoSEQ multiplex PCR; TCRdb's copy keeps in-frame clones and lacks some. The table records around 430,000 clones, 30% of them present only once. J is TRBJ2-3 and V is TRBV7-3; the match to TRBD2 covers 8 bases. Sequencing used naive CD4+ T cells from blood. The source is a man aged 18-30 years in good health. The CDR3 coding sequence is TGTGCCAGCACCAGCGGGAGATCGACAGATACGCAGTATTTT. Translated, it gives CASTSGRSTDTQYF.